A selection of T cell receptor beta chains follows, all from one sample in a study of shared clonotypes between healthy human individuals. The method was immunoSEQ multiplex PCR; TCRdb's version includes in-frame clones alone and lacks a portion of them. This sample yields about 490,000 clones, of which about three quarters are seen a single time; roughly 13% belongs to the top ten. Sequencing used PBMCs. These receptor sequences come from a woman aged 40-49 years in good health. Some clones in this sample may be carry-over from other donors' samples. The CDR3 runs from the conserved cysteine through the conserved F or W. A D gene is named only where the DNA matches it firmly. Only some rows state a clone size, as once, few, many or a class for expanded clones.

V	J	size	D	CDR3	DNA
TRBV4-1	TRBJ1-1	NA	NA	CASSQGPRAGNTEAFF	TGCGCCAGCAGCCAAGGGCCCAGGGCGGGGAACACTGAAGCTTTCTTT
TRBV14	TRBJ2-5	NA	NA	CASSQSTASGTQYF	TGTGCCAGCAGCCAAAGTACGGCCTCGGGGACCCAGTACTTC
TRBV5-1	TRBJ2-5	NA	NA	CASSLDALGVETQYF	TGCGCCAGCAGCTTGGACGCACTAGGGGTAGAGACCCAGTACTTC
TRBV7-8	TRBJ2-7	few	TRBD2	CASSLVAGGPGLQYF	TGTGCCAGCAGCTTAGTGGCGGGAGGGCCTGGGTTGCAGTACTTC
TRBV5-6	TRBJ2-1	many	TRBD2	CASSFAGVEQFF	TGTGCCAGCAGCTTTGCGGGAGTTGAGCAGTTCTTC
TRBV7-9	TRBJ2-6	few	NA	CASSREGVGANVLTF	TGTGCCAGCAGCCGGGAAGGTGTTGGGGCCAACGTCCTGACTTTC
TRBV11-2	TRBJ2-7	NA	NA	CASSLFGNRAYEQYF	TGTGCCAGCAGCTTATTTGGGAACAGGGCCTACGAGCAGTACTTC
TRBV4-3	TRBJ1-1	NA	NA	CASSRGRAVTEAFF	TGCGCCAGCAGCCGCGGTCGGGCAGTAACTGAAGCTTTCTTT
TRBV28	TRBJ1-2	NA	TRBD1	CASNIGTASGLYGYTF	TGTGCCAGCAATATCGGGACAGCCTCAGGACTCTATGGCTACACCTTC
TRBV7-9	TRBJ2-1	NA	TRBD2	CASSSIGLAGLYNEQFF	TGTGCCAGCAGCTCGATCGGACTAGCGGGGCTGTACAATGAGCAGTTCTTC
TRBV28	TRBJ1-1	NA	NA	CASSFSWPRPHKGSLETGAFF	TGTGCCAGCAGTTTTAGTTGGCCCAGGCCTCACAAAGGATCACTAGAAACGGGGGCTTTCTTT
TRBV30	TRBJ2-5	NA	NA	CAWSVGLEETQYF	TGTGCCTGGAGTGTCGGGCTGGAAGAGACCCAGTACTTC
TRBV11-3	TRBJ2-7	NA	NA	CASSLGASYEQYF	TGTGCCAGCAGCTTGGGTGCGTCCTACGAGCAGTACTTC
TRBV2	TRBJ2-4	NA	NA	CASTLAGPENIQYF	TGTGCCAGCACTCTTGCGGGACCGGAAAACATTCAGTACTTC
TRBV6-5	TRBJ1-2	NA	TRBD1	CASSSQGDYGYTF	TGTGCCAGCAGTTCCCAGGGGGACTATGGCTACACCTTC
TRBV11-1	TRBJ1-3	once	NA	CASSPDGNSGNTIYF	TGTGCCAGCAGCCCCGACGGTAACTCTGGAAACACCATATATTTT
TRBV4-1	TRBJ2-1	NA	TRBD2	CASSRSGITNEQFF	TGCGCCAGCAGCCGTAGCGGGATAACGAATGAGCAGTTCTTC
TRBV4-1	TRBJ2-5	few	NA	CASSQDPATAYQLETQYF	TGCGCCAGCAGCCAAGATCCTGCTACCGCCTATCAATTGGAGACCCAGTACTTC
TRBV18	TRBJ2-7	few	NA	CASSPERNSHEQYF	TGTGCCAGCTCACCGGAAAGGAATTCCCACGAGCAGTACTTC
TRBV30	TRBJ1-1	NA	NA	CAYDRTSNTEAFF	TGTGCCTATGACAGGACCTCGAACACTGAAGCTTTCTTT
TRBV4-3	TRBJ2-1	NA	NA	CASSQEGNTYNEQFF	TGCGCCAGCAGCCAGGAGGGTAATACCTACAATGAGCAGTTCTTC
TRBV19	TRBJ2-7	NA	NA	CASSSQGSGFEQYF	TGTGCCAGTAGTTCCCAAGGTTCGGGGTTCGAGCAGTACTTC
TRBV9	TRBJ1-2	medium-sized	NA	CASSASKNYGYTF	TGTGCCAGCAGCGCTTCTAAAAACTATGGCTACACCTTC
TRBV28	TRBJ1-5	many	NA	CASRLALLNQPQHF	TGTGCCAGCAGGTTGGCATTGCTCAATCAGCCCCAGCATTTT
TRBV28	TRBJ2-7	once	NA	CASSTGEDFYEQYF	TGTGCCAGCAGCACGGGAGAAGATTTCTACGAGCAGTACTTC
TRBV7-2	TRBJ2-6	NA	NA	CASSLGVIGAGANVLTF	TGTGCCAGCAGCTTAGGGGTGATAGGGGCTGGGGCCAACGTCCTGACTTTC
TRBV4-2	TRBJ2-7	once	NA	CASSHTEAGVYEQYF	TGTGCCAGCAGTCACACGGAGGCAGGGGTCTACGAGCAGTACTTC
TRBV2	TRBJ1-5	NA	TRBD1	CASTRDRGNQPQHF	TGTGCCAGTACCCGGGACAGGGGGAATCAGCCCCAGCATTTT
TRBV9	TRBJ1-4	NA	NA	CASSEGFNQKLFF	TGTGCCAGCAGTGAGGGATTCAATCAAAAACTGTTTTTT
TRBV20-1	TRBJ1-1	few	TRBD1	CSAWTGERAFF	TGCAGTGCATGGACAGGGGAGCGAGCTTTCTTT
TRBV10-2	TRBJ2-6	NA	TRBD1	CASRNPGTGTGANVLTF	TGCGCCAGCAGGAACCCCGGGACAGGGACTGGGGCCAACGTCCTGACTTTC
TRBV25-1	TRBJ2-7	NA	TRBD1	CASSETGARGYEQYF	TGTGCCAGCAGTGAAACAGGGGCTCGTGGGTACGAGCAGTACTTC
TRBV6-5	TRBJ1-1	NA	NA	CASSYRRGGTEAFF	TGTGCCAGCAGTTATCGAAGAGGCGGAACTGAAGCTTTCTTT
TRBV9	TRBJ2-2	many	TRBD2	CASRGTSGSSGELFF	TGTGCCAGCAGAGGGACTAGCGGGAGTTCCGGGGAGCTGTTTTTT
TRBV5-1	TRBJ2-5	NA	TRBD2	CASSSAGGVETQYF	TGCGCCAGCAGCTCTGCGGGAGGTGTGGAGACCCAGTACTTC
TRBV11-2	TRBJ2-5	NA	NA	CASSLGHQETQYF	TGTGCCAGCAGCTTGGGCCACCAAGAGACCCAGTACTTC
TRBV2	TRBJ1-4	NA	NA	CASSAIDWTTNEKLFF	TGTGCCAGCAGTGCGATCGACTGGACAACTAATGAAAAACTGTTTTTT
TRBV4-1	TRBJ2-7	few	TRBD2	CASSQGRLAGADEQYF	TGCGCCAGCAGCCAAGGCAGACTAGCGGGAGCGGATGAGCAGTACTTC
TRBV6-5	TRBJ1-3	NA	NA	CASGSGSSGNTIYF	TGTGCCAGCGGGTCGGGCAGCTCTGGAAACACCATATATTTT
TRBV27	TRBJ2-7	NA	NA	CASSSRSEPYEQYF	TGTGCCAGCAGTTCCCGGAGCGAACCCTACGAGCAGTACTTC
TRBV18	TRBJ2-3	NA	NA	CASSLPVPDTQYF	TGTGCCAGCTCACTTCCCGTCCCAGATACGCAGTATTTT
TRBV5-1	TRBJ2-5	few	NA	CASSLSVAQETQYF	TGCGCCAGCAGCTTGTCGGTAGCTCAAGAGACCCAGTACTTC
TRBV7-8	TRBJ1-2	NA	NA	CASSLVASNGYTF	TGTGCCAGCAGCTTAGTGGCTTCAAATGGCTACACCTTC